The entry that follows covers one TCR beta chain sequence. The data derive from a study of T cell repertoires in cytomegalovirus infection. Across the whole study: Public TCR beta signatures marked donors with CMV infection and the matching HLA.

TCRdb reprocessed the reads with MiXCR, giving one entry per CDR3 protein. The sample lists 150,000 to 200,000 distinct CDR3 sequences; around an eighth were seen once. Germline values: CDR1 MNHNY, CDR2 SVGAGI (reference sequence). V lost 6 bases, J lost 7 bases, and 10 bases lay in between. The CDR3 loop spans 12 amino acids. The TCR comes from a human donor in good health (CMV status not recorded). Some clones in this sample may be carry-over from other donors' samples. The sequenced material came from PBMCs. The chain carries TRBV6-6 and TRBJ1-5, with no clear D. CDR3 coding DNA: TGTGCCAGCAGCCGGCCTCCCCAGCCCCAGCATTTT. The encoded protein is CASSRPPQPQHF.